The next 20 T cell receptor beta chains were all read from a single sample in a study of blood T cells in healthy people across ages. Primers used in a second PCR of roughly 7 to 12 cycles were a sample-barcoded 5' primer and a J-beta primer mix. TCRdb called the 5' RACE reads again in MiXCR, with one record for every CDR3 protein. The repertoire has 600,000 to 1,000,000 distinct CDR3 sequences, approximately 25% of them found once; the top ten carry roughly 3.5%. These data also featured in a second study, about T cells of mothers and their children.

The sample comprised blood. These TCRs come from a boy aged 5 to 17 in good health.

The gene calls are TRBV6-5 and TRBJ1-4, with 7 bases that match TRBD1. This CDR3 has 14 amino acids. The junction had 6 bases not matched to a gene; V was cut back by 6 bases and J by 5 bases. CDR1 and CDR2 from the germline V gene are MNHEY and SVGAGI. The CDR3, as DNA: TGTGCCAGCAGATCCCGACAGGGAAATGAAAAACTGTTTTTT. Protein sequence: CASRSRQGNEKLFF.

The J gene is TRBJ2-2, the V gene TRBV20-1, with 12 bases that match TRBD2. The V gene end was trimmed by 6 bases and the J gene end by 3 bases; junction bases not matched to a gene: 5. From germline, CDR1 is DFQATT and CDR2 SNEGSKA (reference sequence). The CDR3 consists of 15 residues. CDR3 nucleotide sequence: TGCAGTGCCCTAGCGGGAGGGCCGGACACCGGGGAGCTGTTTTTT. Translation: CSALAGGPDTGELFF.

This clonotype came up a few times. The chain joins TRBV9 to TRBJ1-4; D unresolved. The CDR3 is 14 amino acids. Germline assignment: CDR1 SGDLS and CDR2 YYNGEE. Trimming removed 0 bases at V and 6 bases at J, with 9 bases between. Here the CDR3 DNA reads TGTGCCAGCAGCGTAGCTGGGTGGGATGAAAAACTGTTTTTT. Translating it yields CASSVAGWDEKLFF. Full variable domain (missing parts from reference TRBV9 and TRBJ1-4): DSGVTQTPKHLITATGQRVTLRCSPRSGDLSVYWYQQSLDQGLQFLIQYYNGEERAKGNILERFSAQQFPDLHSELNLSSLELGDSALYFCASSVAGWDEKLFFGSGTQLSVL.

V is TRBV6-2 or TRBV6-3 and J is TRBJ2-5; D is perhaps TRBD2 (8 bases). The DNA end is a closer match to TRBJ2-1, so the J assignment may be wrong. CDR3 size: 18 residues. Germline assignment: CDR1 MNHEY and CDR2 SVGEGT. The CDR3 DNA reads as TGTGCCAGCACCTACTTCAGCCCAGGGGGGACTAGGGGAAATGAGCAGTTCTTC. Translated: CASTYFSPGGTRGNEQFF.

This clonotype was recorded at least ten times. The chain links TRBV4-1 to TRBJ2-4; unclear D gene. This CDR3 region has 14 residues. The germline gives CDR1 MGHRA, CDR2 YSYEKL. Between the trimmed V and J ends, which lost 4 bases and 2 bases, there was a span of 9 bases. For the CDR3, the DNA is TGCGCCAGCAGCCCGATCTTCCCCAAAAACATTCAGTACTTC. This sequence encodes CASSPIFPKNIQYF.

The genes are TRBV29-1 and TRBJ2-7; D may match TRBD1 or TRBD2 (5 bases each). The CDR3 contains 13 residues. Germline CDR1 reads SQVTM; CDR2 reads ANQGSEA. V was pared by 4 bases and J by 4 bases, with 14 bases between. CDR3: CSVGDGLGYEQYF. The CDR3 bases are TGCAGCGTTGGGGACGGTCTCGGGTACGAGCAGTACTTC.

This clonotype was picked up a small number of times. The V call is TRBV7-2, the J call TRBJ2-5; 9 bases line up with TRBD1. Germline CDR1 SGHTA, CDR2 FQGNSA. CDR3 length: 15 residues. Losses at the gene ends were 5 bases for V and 6 bases for J; bases not matched to a gene: 10. The DNA for the CDR3 is TGTGCCAGCAGCGACCCCGACAGGGGGTGGAAGACCCAGTACTTC. Encoded protein: CASSDPDRGWKTQYF.

This clonotype has a handful of counts. The chain joins TRBV29-1 to TRBJ2-3; 8 bases map to TRBD1. This CDR3 region has 14 residues. CDR1 and CDR2 from the germline V gene are SQVTM and ANQGSEA. Unmatched junction bases numbered 9, after V lost 6 bases and J lost 4 bases. The CDR3 is CSVTQGGDPDTQYF. CDR3 DNA sequence: TGCAGCGTCACACAGGGGGGAGATCCAGATACGCAGTATTTT.

The rearrangement links TRBV6-1 to TRBJ1-1; TRBD1 might be the D (6 bases). This CDR3 is built from 13 residues. Germline assignment: CDR1 MNHNS and CDR2 SASEGT. Trimming removed 6 bases at V and 2 bases at J, with 10 bases between. The CDR3 region has the DNA TGTGCCAGCAGACAGGGAGGCAACACTGAAGCTTTCTTT. Amino acid sequence: CASRQGGNTEAFF.

This clonotype has just a few counts. This chain links TRBV20-1 with TRBJ2-5; 9 bases line up with TRBD1. The J call is in doubt because the DNA end fits TRBJ2-7 better. The CDR3 loop spans 15 amino acids. The germline CDR1 and CDR2 sequences are DFQATT and SNEGSKA (reference sequence). Here the CDR3 DNA reads TGCAGTGCTAGATACCGGGACAGGGCGGACTACGAGCAGTACTTC. Translation: CSARYRDRADYEQYF.

This clonotype was observed a few times. The chain links TRBV27 to TRBJ2-5, with TRBD1 matching over 9 bases. CDR1 and CDR2 from the germline V gene are MNHEY and SMNVEV (reference sequence). The J segment lost 4 bases and the V segment lost 0 bases, leaving 6 bases of the junction unmatched. The CDR3 totals 16 residues. CDR3 in amino acids: CASSLSGTGGAETQYF. The CDR3 bases are TGTGCCAGCAGTTTATCCGGAACAGGGGGCGCAGAGACCCAGTACTTC.

V is TRBV5-6 and J is TRBJ2-1; the match to TRBD2 covers 8 bases. CDR1 and CDR2 (germline): SGHDT, YYEEEE. The CDR3 runs 16 residues. Trimming took 1 base from V and 3 from J; bases not matched to a gene: 6. CDR3 residues: CASSLIGGASYNEQFF. CDR3 DNA: TGTGCCAGCAGCTTGATCGGGGGGGCCAGCTACAATGAGCAGTTCTTC.

This clonotype was counted only a few times. The chain links TRBV12-3 or TRBV12-4 to TRBJ1-5, with 7 bases aligning to TRBD1. The CDR3 has 16 residues. The junction had 8 bases not matched to a gene; V was cut back by 1 base and J by 5 bases. CDR3 loop: CASSLVVLRGDQPQHF. CDR3 bases: TGTGCCAGCAGTTTAGTGGTCCTCAGGGGGGATCAGCCCCAGCATTTT.

Only a few counts were recorded for this clonotype. The chain uses TRBV7-2 and TRBJ2-7; D might be TRBD1 or TRBD2, each matching 6 bases. Germline-derived CDR1 and CDR2 are SGHTA and FQGNSA. Trimming removed 1 base from V and 6 bases from J, with 13 bases in between. The CDR3 sequence is 14 residues long. The CDR3 reads CASSLDRELAEQYF. CDR3 nucleotide sequence: TGTGCCAGCAGCTTAGACAGGGAACTAGCCGAGCAGTACTTC. Supplemented by reference TRBV7-2 and TRBJ2-7, the full variable domain reads GAGVSQSPSNKVTEKGKDVELRCDPISGHTALYWYRQSLGQGLEFLIYFQGNSAPDKSGLPSDRFSAERTGGSVSTLTIQRTQQEDSAVYLCASSLDRELAEQYFGPGTRLTVT.

Points on this clonotype: Its ends do not fully match the called genes, so a read error is possible. The chain employs TRBV6-2 or TRBV6-3 and TRBJ2-7; 7 bases are shared with TRBD1. The CDR3 covers 14 residues. Germline V CDR1 and CDR2: MNHEY, SVGEGT. DNA of the CDR3: TGTGTCAGCAGTTACTCGACAGGGTTGGGGGAGCAGTACTTC. Its translation: CVSSYSTGLGEQYF.

There are a few counts of this clonotype. The junction differs from germline at one of its ends, possibly a read error. The rearrangement links TRBV4-3 to TRBJ2-5; TRBD2 might be the D (5 bases). With the DNA end fitting TRBJ2-7 better, the J assignment may be wrong. This CDR3 spans 15 amino acids. Looked up from germline, CDR1 is LGHNA and CDR2 is YSLEER. This CDR3 reads CAGSHSVRTTYEQYF. CDR3 nucleotides: TGCGCCGGCAGCCATAGCGTCAGGACCACCTACGAGCAGTACTTC.

There are a few counts of this clonotype. The chain employs TRBV2 and TRBJ1-6, with 8 bases matching TRBD1. CDR3 length equals 17 residues. Germline CDR1 reads SNHLY; CDR2 reads FYNNEI. J lost 7 bases, V lost 5 bases, and 13 bases had no gene match. The CDR3 loop is CASSSLSRGTGNSPLHF. Written as DNA, the CDR3 is TGTGCCAGCAGTTCTCTGTCGCGGGGGACAGGAAATTCACCCCTCCACTTT.

This chain joins TRBV5-1 and TRBJ2-5; a weak D match, TRBD2 (5 bases). V lost 2 bases and J lost 2, with 13 bases in between. CDR3 length: 15 residues. CDR1 and CDR2 (germline): SGHRS, YFSETQ. The CDR3: CASSFAGERQETQYF. In DNA form, the CDR3 reads TGCGCCAGCAGCTTCGCCGGGGAGCGACAAGAGACCCAGTACTTC.

This clonotype was picked up many times. CDR3 protein: CASSFPRDYEQYF. For the CDR3, the DNA is TGTGCCAGCAGTTTTCCGCGGGACTACGAGCAGTACTTC. This chain connects TRBV28 to TRBJ2-7; D may be TRBD2 (6 bases). Per germline, CDR1 MDHEN and CDR2 SYDVKM. The CDR3 has 13 residues. V was trimmed by 3 bases and J by 3 bases, leaving 9 bases between them.

The chain couples TRBV20-1 to TRBJ1-6, with 9 nucleotides matching TRBD1. V gave up 6 bases and J gave up 7 bases; unmatched junction bases: 7. Germline-derived CDR1 and CDR2 are DFQATT and SNEGSKA (reference sequence). The CDR3 runs 14 residues. DNA for the CDR3: TGCAGTGCCAAACCGGGACAGGGAAATTCACCCCTCCACTTT. This gives the protein CSAKPGQGNSPLHF.